The present TCR beta chain was sequenced within a study of shared clonotypes between healthy human individuals. Study-wide points: Represented genetic and exposure-history diversity was restricted by having few donors.

This clone was observed a few times. Its antigen is undetermined. The same CDR3 arises from other DNA sequences in this sample as well. The protocol was immunoSEQ multiplex PCR, while the TCRdb copy is restricted to in-frame clones and leaves out a portion. The sample includes more than 550,000 clones, 55% to 80% seen only once; the top ten take approximately 1.8%. V lost 0 bases and J lost 2; bases outside the gene matches: 0. The CDR3 is 14 residues long. Per germline, CDR1 KGHSH and CDR2 LQKENI. HIV-negative, healthy adults without recent acute infections or vaccinations were the donors. In the CD4+ fraction, cells were divided into CD45RA+ naive and CD45RA-negative memory subsets.

The clonotype comes from a woman in her thirties in good health. The source material was memory CD4+ T cells sorted from blood. As to subset: CD45RA-negative fraction. This chain uses TRBV18 with TRBJ2-7; TRBD2 aligns across 8 bases. CDR3 sequence: CASSPPSGTYEQYF. Written as DNA, the CDR3 is TGTGCCAGCTCACCACCTAGCGGGACCTACGAGCAGTACTTC. The full variable domain, its missing parts supplied by reference TRBV18 and TRBJ2-7, is NAGVMQNPRHLVRRRGQEARLRCSPMKGHSHVYWYRQLPEEGLKFMVYLQKENIIDESGMPKERFSAEFPKEGPSILRIQQVVRGDSAAYFCASSPPSGTYEQYFGPGTRLTVT.